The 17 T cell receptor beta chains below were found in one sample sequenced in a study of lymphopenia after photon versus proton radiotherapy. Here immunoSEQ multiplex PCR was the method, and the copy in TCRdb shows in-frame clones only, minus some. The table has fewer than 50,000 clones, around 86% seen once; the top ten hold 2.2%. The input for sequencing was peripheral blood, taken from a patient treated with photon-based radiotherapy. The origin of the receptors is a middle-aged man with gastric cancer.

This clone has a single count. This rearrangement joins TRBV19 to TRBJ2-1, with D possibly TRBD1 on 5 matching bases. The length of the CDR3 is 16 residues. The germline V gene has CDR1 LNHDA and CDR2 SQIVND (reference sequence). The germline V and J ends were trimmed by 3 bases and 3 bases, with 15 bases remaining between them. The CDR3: CASSIGAGMVYNEQFF. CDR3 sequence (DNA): TGTGCCAGTAGTATTGGAGCAGGGATGGTCTACAATGAGCAGTTCTTC.

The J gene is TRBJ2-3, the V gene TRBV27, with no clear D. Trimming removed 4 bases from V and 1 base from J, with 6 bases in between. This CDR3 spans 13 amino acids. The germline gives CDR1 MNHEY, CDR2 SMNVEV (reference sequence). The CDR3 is CASSSSGTDTQYF. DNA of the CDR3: TGTGCCAGCAGTTCGTCTGGCACAGATACGCAGTATTTT.

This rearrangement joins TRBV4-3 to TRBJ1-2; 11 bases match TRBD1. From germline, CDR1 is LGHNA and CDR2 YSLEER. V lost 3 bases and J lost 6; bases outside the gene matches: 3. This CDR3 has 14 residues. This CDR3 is CASSQDRGLHGYTF. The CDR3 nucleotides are TGCGCCAGCAGCCAGGACAGGGGGCTGCATGGCTACACCTTC.

CDR3 nucleotide sequence: TGTGCCAGCAGCAAGGGGGGCGTGAGCAATCAGCCCCAGCATTTT. Translated: CASSKGGVSNQPQHF. The chain employs TRBV9 and TRBJ1-5, with D perhaps matching TRBD1 (6 bases). The CDR3 loop spans 15 amino acids. Germline CDR1 SGDLS, CDR2 YYNGEE. Trimming took 4 bases from V and 1 from J, leaving 12 bases between them.

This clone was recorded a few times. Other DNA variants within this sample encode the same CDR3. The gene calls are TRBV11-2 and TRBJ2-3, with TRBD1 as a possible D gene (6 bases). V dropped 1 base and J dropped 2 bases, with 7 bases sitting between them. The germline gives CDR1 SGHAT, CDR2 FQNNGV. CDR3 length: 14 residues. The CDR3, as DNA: TGTGCCAGCAGCTTAGGGGGGCCCACAGATACGCAGTATTTT. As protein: CASSLGGPTDTQYF.

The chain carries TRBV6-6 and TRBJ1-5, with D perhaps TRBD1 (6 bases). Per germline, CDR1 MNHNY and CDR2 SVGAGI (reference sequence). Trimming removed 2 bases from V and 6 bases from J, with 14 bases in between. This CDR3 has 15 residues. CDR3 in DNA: TGTGCCAGCAGTTACGGGGACAACCGAGGTCAGCCCCAGCATTTT. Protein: CASSYGDNRGQPQHF.

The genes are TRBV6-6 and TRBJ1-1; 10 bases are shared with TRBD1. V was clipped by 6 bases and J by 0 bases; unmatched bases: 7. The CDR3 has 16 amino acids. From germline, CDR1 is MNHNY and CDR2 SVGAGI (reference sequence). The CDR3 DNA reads TGTGCCAGCAGGACAGGGGGCGACGTTTTGAACACTGAAGCTTTCTTT. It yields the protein CASRTGGDVLNTEAFF.

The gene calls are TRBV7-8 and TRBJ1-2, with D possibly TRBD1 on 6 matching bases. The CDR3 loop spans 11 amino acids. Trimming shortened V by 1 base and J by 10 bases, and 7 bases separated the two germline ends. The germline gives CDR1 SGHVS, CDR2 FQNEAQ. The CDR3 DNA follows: TGTGCCAGCAGCTTAGGGACAGCCTACACCTTC. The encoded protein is CASSLGTAYTF.

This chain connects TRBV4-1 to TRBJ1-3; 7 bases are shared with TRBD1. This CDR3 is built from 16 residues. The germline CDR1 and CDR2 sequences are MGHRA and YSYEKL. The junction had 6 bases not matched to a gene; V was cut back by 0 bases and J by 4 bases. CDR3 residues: CASSQDPTGWGNTIYF. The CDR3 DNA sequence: TGCGCCAGCAGCCAAGATCCGACAGGGTGGGGAAACACCATATATTTT.

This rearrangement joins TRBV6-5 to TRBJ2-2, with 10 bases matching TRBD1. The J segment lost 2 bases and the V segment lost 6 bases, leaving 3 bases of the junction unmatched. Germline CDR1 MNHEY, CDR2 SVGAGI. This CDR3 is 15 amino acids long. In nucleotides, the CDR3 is TGTGCCAGCAGCCGGGACAGGGGCAACACCGGGGAGCTGTTTTTT. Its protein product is CASSRDRGNTGELFF.

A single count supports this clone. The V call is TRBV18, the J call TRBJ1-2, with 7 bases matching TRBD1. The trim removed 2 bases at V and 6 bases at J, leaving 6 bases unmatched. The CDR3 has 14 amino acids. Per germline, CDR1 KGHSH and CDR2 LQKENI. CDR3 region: CASSPTGTVNGYTF. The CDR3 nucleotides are TGTGCCAGCTCACCAACCGGGACAGTGAATGGCTACACCTTC.

CDR3 DNA sequence: TGTGCCAGCAGTGAAGGACGGCTACGCAATCAGCCCCAGCATTTT. This gives the protein CASSEGRLRNQPQHF. The chain links TRBV2 to TRBJ1-5; no reliable D call. CDR1 SNHLY and CDR2 FYNNEI come from the germline V gene. The CDR3 covers 15 residues. The V end was cut by 1 base, the J end by 2 bases, with 9 bases between. Combining the CDR3 with reference TRBV2 and TRBJ1-5 gives the whole variable domain EPEVTQTPSHQVTQMGQEVILRCVPISNHLYFYWYRQILGQKVEFLVSFYNNEISEKSEIFDDQFSVERPDGSNFTLKIRSTKLEDSAMYFCASSEGRLRNQPQHFGDGTRLSIL.

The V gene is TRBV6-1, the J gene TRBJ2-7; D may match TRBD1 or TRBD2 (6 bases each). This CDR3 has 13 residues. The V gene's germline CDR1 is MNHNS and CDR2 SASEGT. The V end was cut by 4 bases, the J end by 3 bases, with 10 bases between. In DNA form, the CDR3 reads TGTGCCAGCAGTGCCAGGGGACTCTACGAGCAGTACTTC. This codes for CASSARGLYEQYF.

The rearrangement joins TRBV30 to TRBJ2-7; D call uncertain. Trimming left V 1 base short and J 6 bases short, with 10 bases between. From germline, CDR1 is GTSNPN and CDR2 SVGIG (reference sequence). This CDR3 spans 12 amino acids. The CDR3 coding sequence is TGTGCCTGGAGTGCGGATCCACCCGAGCAGTACTTC. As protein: CAWSADPPEQYF.

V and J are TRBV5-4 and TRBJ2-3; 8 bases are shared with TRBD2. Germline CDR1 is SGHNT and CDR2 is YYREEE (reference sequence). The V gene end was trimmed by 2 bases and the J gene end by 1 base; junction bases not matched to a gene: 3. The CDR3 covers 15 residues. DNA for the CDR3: TGTGCCAGCAGCTTACTTAGCGGGGGCACAGATACGCAGTATTTT. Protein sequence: CASSLLSGGTDTQYF.

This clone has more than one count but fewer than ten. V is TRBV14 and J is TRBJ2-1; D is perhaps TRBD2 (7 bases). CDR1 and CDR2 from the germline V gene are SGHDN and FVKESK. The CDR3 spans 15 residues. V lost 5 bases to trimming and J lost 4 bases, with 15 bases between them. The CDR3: CASSVPGGRYNEQFF. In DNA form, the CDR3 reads TGTGCCAGCAGCGTTCCCGGGGGGCGGTACAATGAGCAGTTCTTC.

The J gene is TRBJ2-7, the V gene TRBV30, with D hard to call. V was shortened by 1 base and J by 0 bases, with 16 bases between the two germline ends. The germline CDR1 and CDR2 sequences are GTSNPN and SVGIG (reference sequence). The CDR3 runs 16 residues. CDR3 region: CAWSAPRLTTSYEQYF. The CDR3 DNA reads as TGTGCCTGGAGTGCCCCCCGCCTGACAACCTCCTACGAGCAGTACTTC.